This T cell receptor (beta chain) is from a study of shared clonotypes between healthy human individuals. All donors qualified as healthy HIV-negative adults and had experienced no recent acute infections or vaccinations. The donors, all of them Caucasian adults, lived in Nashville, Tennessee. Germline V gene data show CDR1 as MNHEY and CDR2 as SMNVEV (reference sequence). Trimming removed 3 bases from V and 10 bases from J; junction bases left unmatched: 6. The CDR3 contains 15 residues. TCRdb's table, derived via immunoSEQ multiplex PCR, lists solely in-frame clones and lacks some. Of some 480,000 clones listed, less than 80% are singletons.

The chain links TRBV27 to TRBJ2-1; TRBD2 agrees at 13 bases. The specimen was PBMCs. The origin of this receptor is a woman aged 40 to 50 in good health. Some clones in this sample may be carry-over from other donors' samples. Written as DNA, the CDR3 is TGTGCCAGCAGTTTCGGGACTAGCGGGACTGGGGAGCAGTTCTTC. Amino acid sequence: CASSFGTSGTGEQFF.